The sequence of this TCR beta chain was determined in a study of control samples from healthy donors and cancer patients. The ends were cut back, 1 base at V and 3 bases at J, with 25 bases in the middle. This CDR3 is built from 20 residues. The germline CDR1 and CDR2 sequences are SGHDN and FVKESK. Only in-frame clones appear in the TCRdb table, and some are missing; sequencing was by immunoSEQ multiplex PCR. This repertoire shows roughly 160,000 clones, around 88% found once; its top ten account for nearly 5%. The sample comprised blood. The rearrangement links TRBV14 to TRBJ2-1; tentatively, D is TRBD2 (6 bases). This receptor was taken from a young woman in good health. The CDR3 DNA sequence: TGTGCCAGCAGCCAAGGTCCGGCGGGAACGGAAGACGATTTCTACAATGAGCAGTTCTTC. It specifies CASSQGPAGTEDDFYNEQFF.